This T cell receptor (beta chain) was profiled in a study of OX40 agonist ivuxolimab in advanced cancers. Across the whole study: Patients were treated with intravenous ivuxolimab, dosed at 0.01 to 10 mg/kg and infused every 2 weeks.

Germline CDR1 and CDR2: SGDLS and YYNGEE. With V trimmed by 1 base and J by 4 bases, 10 bases remained unmatched. The CDR3 has 17 amino acids. As concerns this clone: What it binds is not known.

Sequenced by immunoSEQ multiplex PCR; TCRdb stores in-frame clones only, minus some. The sample lists tens of thousands of clones; over 85% were seen once. Study results and caveats: It was also the case that some nonresponders had low normalized T-cell clonal expansion. Dose levels from 0.1 to 3.0 mg/kg saw CD4+ and CD8+ blood T cells expand clonally by week 6.

The sequence derives from an adult with an advanced solid tumor such as melanoma, head and neck, liver or kidney cancer. The specimen comprised CD4+ or CD8+ T cells sorted from blood, sampled in a trial of the OX40 agonist ivuxolimab. This rearrangement joins TRBV9 to TRBJ2-5; TRBD1 aligns across 10 bases. CDR3: CASSVTGTGATRETQYF. CDR3 in DNA: TGTGCCAGCAGCGTAACCGGGACAGGGGCGACCCGAGAGACCCAGTACTTC.